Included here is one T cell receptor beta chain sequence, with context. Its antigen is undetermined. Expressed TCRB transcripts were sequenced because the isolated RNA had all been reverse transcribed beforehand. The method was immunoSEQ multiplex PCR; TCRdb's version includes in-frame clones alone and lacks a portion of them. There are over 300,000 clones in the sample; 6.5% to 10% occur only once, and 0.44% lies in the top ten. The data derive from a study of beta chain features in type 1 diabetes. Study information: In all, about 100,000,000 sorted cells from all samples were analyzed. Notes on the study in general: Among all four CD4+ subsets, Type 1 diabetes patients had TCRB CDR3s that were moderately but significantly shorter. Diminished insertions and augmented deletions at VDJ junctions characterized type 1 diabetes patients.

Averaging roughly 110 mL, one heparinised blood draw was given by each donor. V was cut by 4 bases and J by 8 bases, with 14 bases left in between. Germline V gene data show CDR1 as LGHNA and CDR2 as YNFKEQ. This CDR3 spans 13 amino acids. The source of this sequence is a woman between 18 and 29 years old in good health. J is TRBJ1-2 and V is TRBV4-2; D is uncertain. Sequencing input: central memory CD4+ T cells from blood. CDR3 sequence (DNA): TGTGCCAGCAGCCCCGTTCAAAAGGGCGGCTACACCTTC. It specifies CASSPVQKGGYTF.